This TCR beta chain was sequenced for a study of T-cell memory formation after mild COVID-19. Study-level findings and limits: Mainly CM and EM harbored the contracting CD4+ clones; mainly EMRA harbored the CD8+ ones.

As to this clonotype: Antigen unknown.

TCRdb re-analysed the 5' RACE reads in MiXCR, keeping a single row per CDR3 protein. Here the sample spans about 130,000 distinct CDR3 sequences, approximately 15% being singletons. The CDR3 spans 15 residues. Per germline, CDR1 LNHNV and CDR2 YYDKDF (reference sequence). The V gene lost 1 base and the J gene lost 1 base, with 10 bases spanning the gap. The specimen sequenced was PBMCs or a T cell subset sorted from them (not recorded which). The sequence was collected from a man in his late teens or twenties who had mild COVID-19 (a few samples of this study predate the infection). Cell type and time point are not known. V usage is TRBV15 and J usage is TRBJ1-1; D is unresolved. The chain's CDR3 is CATSRVYQPNTEAFF. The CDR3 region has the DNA TGTGCCACCAGCAGAGTGTATCAGCCGAACACTGAAGCTTTCTTT.